Reported below is one T cell receptor (beta chain). With 60 Vbeta and 13 Jbeta primers, the PCR was carried out. The repertoire was sequenced with immunoSEQ multiplex PCR; TCRdb's copy has only in-frame clones and lacks some. The sample gives about 190,000 clones, roughly 77% of which show up once; around 3.2% is in the top ten. This entry comes from a study of cytomegalovirus exposure and HLA in healthy donors. The CDR3 totals 13 residues. The germline V gene has CDR1 SGHRS and CDR2 YFSETQ. V was shortened by 4 bases and J by 5 bases, with 11 bases between the two germline ends. This TCR came from a woman in her 30s in good health and CMV-seropositive. The genes are TRBV5-1 and TRBJ2-3; TRBD1 might be the D (6 bases). The sample was PBMCs. This CDR3 is CASSPTRGDTQYF. Written as DNA, the CDR3 is TGCGCCAGCAGCCCTACCAGGGGAGATACGCAGTATTTT.